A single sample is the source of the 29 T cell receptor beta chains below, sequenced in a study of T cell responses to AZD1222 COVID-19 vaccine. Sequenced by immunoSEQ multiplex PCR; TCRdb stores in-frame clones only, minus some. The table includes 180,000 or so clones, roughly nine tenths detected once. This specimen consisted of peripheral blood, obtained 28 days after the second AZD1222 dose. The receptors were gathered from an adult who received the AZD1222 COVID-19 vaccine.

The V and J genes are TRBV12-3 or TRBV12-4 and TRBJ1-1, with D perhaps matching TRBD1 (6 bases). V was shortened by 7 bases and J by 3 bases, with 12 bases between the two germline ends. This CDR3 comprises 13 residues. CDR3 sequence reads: CASIVQGHTEAFF. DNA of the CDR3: TGTGCCAGCATCGTACAGGGTCACACTGAAGCTTTCTTT.

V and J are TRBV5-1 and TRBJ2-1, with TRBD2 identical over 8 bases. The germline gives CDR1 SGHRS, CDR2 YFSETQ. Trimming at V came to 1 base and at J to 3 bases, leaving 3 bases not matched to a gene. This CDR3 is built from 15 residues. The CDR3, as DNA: TGCGCCAGCAGCTTGCGGGGGGGAAACTACAATGAGCAGTTCTTC. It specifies CASSLRGGNYNEQFF.

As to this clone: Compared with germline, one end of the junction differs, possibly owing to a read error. The CDR3 sequence is CASTPKASGRARNIQYF. The DNA for the CDR3 is TGTGCCAGCACCCCAAAGGCTAGCGGGAGGGCCAGAAACATTCAGTACTTC. This sequence joins TRBV7-9 and TRBJ2-4; 12 bases are a match to TRBD2. The V gene's germline CDR1 is SEHNR and CDR2 FQNEAQ (reference sequence). The CDR3 length is 17 residues.

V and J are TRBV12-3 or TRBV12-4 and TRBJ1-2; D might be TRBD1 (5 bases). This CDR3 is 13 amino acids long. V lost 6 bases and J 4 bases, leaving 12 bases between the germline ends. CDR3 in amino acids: CASRRGPGYGYTF. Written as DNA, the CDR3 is TGTGCCAGCAGAAGGGGACCTGGCTATGGCTACACCTTC.

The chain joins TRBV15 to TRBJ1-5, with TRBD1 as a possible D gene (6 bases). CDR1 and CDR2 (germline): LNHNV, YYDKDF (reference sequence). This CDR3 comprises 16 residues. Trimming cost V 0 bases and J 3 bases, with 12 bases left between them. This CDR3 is CATSRDAQGINQPQHF. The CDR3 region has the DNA TGTGCCACCAGCAGAGATGCACAGGGCATCAATCAGCCCCAGCATTTT.

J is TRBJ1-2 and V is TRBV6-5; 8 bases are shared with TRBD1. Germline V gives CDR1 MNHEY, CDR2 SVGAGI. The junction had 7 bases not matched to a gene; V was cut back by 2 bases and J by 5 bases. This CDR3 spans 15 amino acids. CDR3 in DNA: TGTGCCAGCAGTTACCCCGGGACAGGCCTATATGGCTACACCTTC. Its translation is CASSYPGTGLYGYTF.

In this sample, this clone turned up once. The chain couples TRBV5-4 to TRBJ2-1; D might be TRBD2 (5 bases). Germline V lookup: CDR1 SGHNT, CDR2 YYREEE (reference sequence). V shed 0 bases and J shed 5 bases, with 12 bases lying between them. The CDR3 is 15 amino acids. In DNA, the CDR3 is TGTGCCAGCAGCTTGGAGGCTAGCAGTAACAATGAGCAGTTCTTC. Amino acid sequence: CASSLEASSNNEQFF.

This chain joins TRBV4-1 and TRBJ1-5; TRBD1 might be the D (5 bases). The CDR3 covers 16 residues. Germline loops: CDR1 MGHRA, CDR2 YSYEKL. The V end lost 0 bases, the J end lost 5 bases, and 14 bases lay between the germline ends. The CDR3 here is CASSQDSGRGDQPQHF. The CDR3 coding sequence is TGCGCCAGCAGCCAAGATTCAGGGAGAGGGGATCAGCCCCAGCATTTT.

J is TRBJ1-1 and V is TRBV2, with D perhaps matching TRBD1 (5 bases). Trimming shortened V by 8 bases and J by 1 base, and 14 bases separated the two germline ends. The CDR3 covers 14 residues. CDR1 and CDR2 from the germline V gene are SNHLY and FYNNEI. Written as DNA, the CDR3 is TGTGCCAGCGTGGGGGTAGGAGAGAACACTGAAGCTTTCTTT. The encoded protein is CASVGVGENTEAFF.

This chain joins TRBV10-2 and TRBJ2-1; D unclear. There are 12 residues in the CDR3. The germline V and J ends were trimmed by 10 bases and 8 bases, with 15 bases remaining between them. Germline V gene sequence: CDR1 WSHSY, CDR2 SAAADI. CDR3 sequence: CATQDRKYEQFF. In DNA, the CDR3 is TGCGCCACCCAGGACCGAAAGTATGAGCAGTTCTTC.

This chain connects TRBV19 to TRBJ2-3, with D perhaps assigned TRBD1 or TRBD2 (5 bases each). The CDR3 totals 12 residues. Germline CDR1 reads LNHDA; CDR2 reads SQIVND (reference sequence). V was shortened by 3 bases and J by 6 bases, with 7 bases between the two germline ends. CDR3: CASSIREDTQYF. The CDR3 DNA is TGTGCCAGTAGTATCAGGGAGGATACGCAGTATTTT.

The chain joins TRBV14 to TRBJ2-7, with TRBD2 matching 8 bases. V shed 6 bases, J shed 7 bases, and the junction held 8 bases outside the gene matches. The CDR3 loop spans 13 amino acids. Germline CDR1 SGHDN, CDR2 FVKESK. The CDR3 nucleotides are TGTGCCAGCAGAGCGGGAGCAGGGCGGGAGCAGTACTTC. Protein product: CASRAGAGREQYF.

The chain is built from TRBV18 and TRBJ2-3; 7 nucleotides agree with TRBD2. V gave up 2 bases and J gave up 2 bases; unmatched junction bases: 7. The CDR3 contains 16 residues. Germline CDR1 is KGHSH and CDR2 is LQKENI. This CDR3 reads CASSPASSGDTDTQYF. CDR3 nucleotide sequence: TGTGCCAGCTCACCAGCGAGCAGCGGGGACACAGATACGCAGTATTTT.

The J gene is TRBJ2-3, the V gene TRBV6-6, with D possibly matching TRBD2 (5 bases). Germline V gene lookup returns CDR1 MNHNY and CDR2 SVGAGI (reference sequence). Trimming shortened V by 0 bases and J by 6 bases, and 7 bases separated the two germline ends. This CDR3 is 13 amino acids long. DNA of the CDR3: TGTGCCAGCAGTTACTCGCTAGCCGATACGCAGTATTTT. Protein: CASSYSLADTQYF.

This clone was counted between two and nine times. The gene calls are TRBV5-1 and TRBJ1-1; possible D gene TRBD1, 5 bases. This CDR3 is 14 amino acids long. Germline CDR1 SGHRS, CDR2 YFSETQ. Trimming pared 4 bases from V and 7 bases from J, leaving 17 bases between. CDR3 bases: TGCGCCAGCAGCGCATTACTTGGGGGGGATGAAGCTTTCTTT. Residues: CASSALLGGDEAFF.

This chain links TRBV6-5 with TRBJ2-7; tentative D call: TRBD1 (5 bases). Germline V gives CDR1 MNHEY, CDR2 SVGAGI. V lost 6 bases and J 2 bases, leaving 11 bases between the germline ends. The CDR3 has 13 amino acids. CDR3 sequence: CASSLQATYEQYF. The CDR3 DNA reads TGTGCCAGCAGCTTACAGGCTACCTACGAGCAGTACTTC.

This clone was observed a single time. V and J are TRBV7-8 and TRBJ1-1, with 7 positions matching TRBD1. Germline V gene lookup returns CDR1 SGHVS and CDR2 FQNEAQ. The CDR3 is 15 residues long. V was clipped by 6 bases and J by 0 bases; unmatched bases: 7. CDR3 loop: CASRGQGQLNTEAFF. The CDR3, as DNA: TGTGCCAGCAGGGGTCAGGGACAGTTGAACACTGAAGCTTTCTTT.

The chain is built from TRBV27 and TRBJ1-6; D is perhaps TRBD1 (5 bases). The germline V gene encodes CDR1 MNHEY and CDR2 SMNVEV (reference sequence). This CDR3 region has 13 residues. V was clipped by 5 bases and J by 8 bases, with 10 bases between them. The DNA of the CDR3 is TGTGCCAGCAGTCGGGGACCTCATTCACCCCTCCACTTT. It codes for CASSRGPHSPLHF.

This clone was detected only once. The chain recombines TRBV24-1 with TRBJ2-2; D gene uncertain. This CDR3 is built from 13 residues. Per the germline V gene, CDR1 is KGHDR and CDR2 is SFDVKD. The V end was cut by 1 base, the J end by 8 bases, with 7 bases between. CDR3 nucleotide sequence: TGTGCCACCAGTGATTTAGGCCTGGGGGAGCTGTTTTTT. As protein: CATSDLGLGELFF.

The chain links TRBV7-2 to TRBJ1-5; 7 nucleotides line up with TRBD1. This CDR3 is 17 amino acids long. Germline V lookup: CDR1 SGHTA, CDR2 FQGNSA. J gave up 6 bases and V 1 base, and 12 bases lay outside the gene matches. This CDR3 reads CASSLGQGLARTQPQHF. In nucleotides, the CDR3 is TGTGCCAGCAGCTTAGGACAGGGCCTTGCGAGGACTCAGCCCCAGCATTTT.

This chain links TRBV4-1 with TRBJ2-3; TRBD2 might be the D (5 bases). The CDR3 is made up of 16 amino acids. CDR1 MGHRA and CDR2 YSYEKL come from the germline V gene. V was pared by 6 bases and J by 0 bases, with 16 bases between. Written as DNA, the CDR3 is TGCGCCAGCAGTGGCCTAGCCGGCCTTAGCACAGATACGCAGTATTTT. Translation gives CASSGLAGLSTDTQYF.

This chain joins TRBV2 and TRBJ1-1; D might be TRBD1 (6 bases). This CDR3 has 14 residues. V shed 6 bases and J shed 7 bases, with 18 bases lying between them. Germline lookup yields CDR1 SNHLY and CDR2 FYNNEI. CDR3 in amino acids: CASRGAGEGLEAFF. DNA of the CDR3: TGTGCCAGCAGGGGGGCCGGGGAGGGGCTTGAAGCTTTCTTT.

The CDR3 spells CASSLPTGAAYEQYF. DNA for the CDR3: TGCGCCAGCAGCTTGCCGACAGGGGCGGCCTACGAGCAGTACTTC. This chain joins TRBV5-1 and TRBJ2-7; 8 positions agree with TRBD1. This CDR3 region has 15 residues. With V trimmed by 1 base and J by 2 bases, 5 bases remained unmatched. CDR1 is SGHRS, CDR2 YFSETQ, per germline.

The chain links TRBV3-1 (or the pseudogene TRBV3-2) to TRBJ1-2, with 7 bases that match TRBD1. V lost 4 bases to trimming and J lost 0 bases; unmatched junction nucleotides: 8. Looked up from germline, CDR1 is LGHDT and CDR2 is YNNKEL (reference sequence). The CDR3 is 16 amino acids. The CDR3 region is CASSRQTGRANYGYTF. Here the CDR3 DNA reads TGTGCCAGCAGCCGTCAGACAGGGCGAGCTAACTATGGCTACACCTTC.

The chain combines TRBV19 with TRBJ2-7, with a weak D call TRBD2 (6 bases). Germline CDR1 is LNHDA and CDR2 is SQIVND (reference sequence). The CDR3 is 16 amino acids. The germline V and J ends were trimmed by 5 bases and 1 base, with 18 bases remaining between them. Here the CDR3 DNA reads TGTGCCAGTAGTCCCAGGACTGGCGGGATTTCCTACGAGCAGTACTTC. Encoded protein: CASSPRTGGISYEQYF.

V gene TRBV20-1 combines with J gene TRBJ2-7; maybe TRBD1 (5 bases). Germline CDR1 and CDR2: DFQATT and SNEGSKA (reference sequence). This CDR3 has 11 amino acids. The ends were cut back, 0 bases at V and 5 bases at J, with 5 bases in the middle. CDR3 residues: CSARDRDEQYF. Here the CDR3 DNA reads TGCAGTGCTAGAGACAGGGACGAGCAGTACTTC.

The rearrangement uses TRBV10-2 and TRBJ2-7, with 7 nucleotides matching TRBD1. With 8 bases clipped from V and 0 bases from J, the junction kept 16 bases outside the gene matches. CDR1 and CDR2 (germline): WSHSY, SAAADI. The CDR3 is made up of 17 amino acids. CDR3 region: CASDQWRFGTVSYEQYF. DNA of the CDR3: TGCGCCAGCGACCAGTGGCGTTTCGGGACAGTCTCCTACGAGCAGTACTTC.

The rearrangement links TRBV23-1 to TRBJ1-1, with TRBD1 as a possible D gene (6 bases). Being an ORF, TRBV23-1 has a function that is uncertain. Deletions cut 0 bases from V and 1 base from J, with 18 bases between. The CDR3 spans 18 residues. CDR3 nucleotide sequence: TGCGCCAGCAGTCAATCCCCCCTGAGGGGGGGGTCGAACACTGAAGCTTTCTTT. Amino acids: CASSQSPLRGGSNTEAFF.

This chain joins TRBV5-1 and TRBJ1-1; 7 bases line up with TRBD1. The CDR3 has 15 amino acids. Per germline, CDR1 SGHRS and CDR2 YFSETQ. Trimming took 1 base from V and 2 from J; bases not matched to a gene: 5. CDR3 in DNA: TGCGCCAGCAGCTTGCAGGGGGGGTTTAACACTGAAGCTTTCTTT. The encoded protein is CASSLQGGFNTEAFF.